This T cell receptor (beta chain) was observed in a study of CD8 T cells in ankylosing spondylitis. General study results and limits: Earlier literature documents some of the motif variants in reactive arthritis synovial fluid and blood. Reports say disease-linked clones showed up significantly more in matched ankylosing spondylitis synovial fluid.

In the case of this clonotype: Its antigen is not identified.

Trimming removed 0 bases from V and 5 bases from J, with 16 bases in between. The CDR3 is 16 residues long. Per germline, CDR1 SGHRS and CDR2 YFSETQ. TCRdb called the 5' RACE reads again in MiXCR, with one record for every CDR3 protein. Of approximately 250,000 distinct CDR3 sequences listed, 10% to 13% were seen once; the top ten hold about 3%. The V call is TRBV5-1, the J call TRBJ2-3; possible D gene TRBD2, 7 bases. Sequencing was done on a sample of blood, either unsorted or a sorted T cell fraction (not recorded which). The receptor comes from a male donor with ankylosing spondylitis or in good health (not recorded which). CDR3 in amino acids: CASSLAVGGAQDTQYF. CDR3 sequence (DNA): TGCGCCAGCAGCTTGGCAGTGGGGGGGGCTCAAGATACGCAGTATTTT.